This T cell receptor (beta chain) was retrieved from a study of T cell responses to AZD1222 COVID-19 vaccine. Germline CDR1 MNHNS, CDR2 SASEGT. CDR3 length: 15 amino acids. V was cut by 6 bases and J by 1 base, with 15 bases left in between. Clones were read by immunoSEQ multiplex PCR, and TCRdb kept only the in-frame ones, dropping some. This sample has 150,000 or so clones, with approximately 89% found just once. The source of this sequence is an adult who received the AZD1222 COVID-19 vaccine. The sequencing used peripheral blood, collected 28 days after the second AZD1222 dose. The V and J genes are TRBV6-1 and TRBJ1-1; maybe TRBD1 (6 bases). The CDR3 bases are TGTGCCAGCAGATCTCCAGGACAGACGAACACTGAAGCTTTCTTT. It specifies CASRSPGQTNTEAFF.